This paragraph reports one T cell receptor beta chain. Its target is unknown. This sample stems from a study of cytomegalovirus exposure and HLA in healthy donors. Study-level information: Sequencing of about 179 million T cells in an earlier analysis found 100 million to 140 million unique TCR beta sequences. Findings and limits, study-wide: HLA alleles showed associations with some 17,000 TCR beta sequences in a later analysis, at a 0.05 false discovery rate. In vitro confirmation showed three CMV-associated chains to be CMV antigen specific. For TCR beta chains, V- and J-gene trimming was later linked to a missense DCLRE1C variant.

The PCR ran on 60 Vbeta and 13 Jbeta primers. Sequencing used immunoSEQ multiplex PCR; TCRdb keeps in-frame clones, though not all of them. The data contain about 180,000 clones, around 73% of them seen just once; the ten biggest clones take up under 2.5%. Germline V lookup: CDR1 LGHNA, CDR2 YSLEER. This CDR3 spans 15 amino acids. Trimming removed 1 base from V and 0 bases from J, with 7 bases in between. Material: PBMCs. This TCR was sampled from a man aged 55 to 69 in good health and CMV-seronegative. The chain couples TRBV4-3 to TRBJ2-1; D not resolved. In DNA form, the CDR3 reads TGCGCCAGCAGCCAAGGTAGGAGCTCCTACAATGAGCAGTTCTTC. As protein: CASSQGRSSYNEQFF.